This T cell receptor (beta chain) appears in the sequencing data of a study of cytomegalovirus exposure and HLA in healthy donors. CDR3 length: 12 amino acids. Germline loops: CDR1 MNHEY, CDR2 SVGAGI. V was trimmed by 5 bases and J by 7 bases, leaving 11 bases between them. Broader study findings: Sequencing depth roughly uniform across donors was assumed in presence/absence analyses. High specificity and sensitivity for cytomegalovirus status were reported for the classifier. In a later analysis, at a false discovery rate of 0.05, roughly 17,000 TCR beta sequences were associated with HLA alleles.

PCR was performed using 60 Vbeta and 13 Jbeta primers. Sequenced by immunoSEQ multiplex PCR; TCRdb stores in-frame clones only, minus some. In the table there are about 180,000 clones, roughly 84% of which are singletons. On this clone itself: Its antigen is unidentified.

This clonotype was sampled from a girl under 10 years old in good health and CMV-seropositive. The V gene is TRBV6-5, the J gene TRBJ2-5; D is perhaps TRBD2 (5 bases). Sequenced input: PBMCs. For the CDR3, the DNA is TGTGCCAGCAGTCTAATCCGGGGGACCCAGTACTTC. Residues: CASSLIRGTQYF.